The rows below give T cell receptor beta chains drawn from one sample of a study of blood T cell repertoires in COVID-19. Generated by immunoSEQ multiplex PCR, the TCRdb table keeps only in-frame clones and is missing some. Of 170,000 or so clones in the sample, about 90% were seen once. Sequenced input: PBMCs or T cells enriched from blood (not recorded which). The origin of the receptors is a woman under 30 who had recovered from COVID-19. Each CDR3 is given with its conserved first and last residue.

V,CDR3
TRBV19,CASSSWGLGNLGDEQFF
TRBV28,CASSSPPWRGGLYF
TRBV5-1,CASSFTPNLVSGNTIYF
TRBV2,CASSEYGTGATPTGELFF
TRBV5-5,CASSSGLAGILGAQYF
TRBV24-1,CATSQNPGTGADTQYF
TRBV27,CASSSVGYTF
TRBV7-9,CASSPTGGTEAFF
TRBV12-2,CASRPQGQEKYEQYF
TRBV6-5,CASSYSTGGIGYTF
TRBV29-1,CSVVTEYNEQFF
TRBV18,CASSQTVAYEQYF
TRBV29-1,CSVEGQGLMEQYF
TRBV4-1,CASSPSPPGQGNSPLHF
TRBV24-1,CATSDLGSGVHPDTQYF
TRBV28,CASSWTASTDTQYF
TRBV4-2,CASSRSDEQYF
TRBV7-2,CASSFGRANYGYTF
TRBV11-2,CASSLYVEFRQGHGYTF
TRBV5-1,CASSLAPSGMGNEKLFF
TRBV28,CASSPPVQGAADTQYF
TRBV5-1,CASSLASGGVRDTQYF
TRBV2,CASQGQGAAPLHF
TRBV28,CASSSTGLPNYGYTF
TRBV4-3,CASSQDRGRVQRGTEAFF